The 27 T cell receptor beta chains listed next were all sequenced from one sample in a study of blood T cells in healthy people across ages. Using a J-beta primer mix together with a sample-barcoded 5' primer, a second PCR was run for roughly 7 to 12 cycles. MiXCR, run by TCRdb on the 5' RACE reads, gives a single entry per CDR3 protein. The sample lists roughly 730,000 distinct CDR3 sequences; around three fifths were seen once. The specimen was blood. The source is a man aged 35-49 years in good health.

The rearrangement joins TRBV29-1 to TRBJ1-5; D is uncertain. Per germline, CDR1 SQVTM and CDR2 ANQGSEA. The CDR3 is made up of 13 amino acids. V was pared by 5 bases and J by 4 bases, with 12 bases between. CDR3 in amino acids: CSVMSGLNQPQHF. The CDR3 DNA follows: TGCAGCGTTATGAGCGGGCTAAATCAGCCCCAGCATTTT.

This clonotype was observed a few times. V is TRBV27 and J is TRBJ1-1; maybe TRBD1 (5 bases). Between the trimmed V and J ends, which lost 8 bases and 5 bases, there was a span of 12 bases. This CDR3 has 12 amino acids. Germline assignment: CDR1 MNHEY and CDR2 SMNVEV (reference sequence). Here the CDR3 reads CASFGDGTEAFF. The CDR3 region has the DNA TGTGCCAGCTTTGGGGACGGTACTGAAGCTTTCTTT.

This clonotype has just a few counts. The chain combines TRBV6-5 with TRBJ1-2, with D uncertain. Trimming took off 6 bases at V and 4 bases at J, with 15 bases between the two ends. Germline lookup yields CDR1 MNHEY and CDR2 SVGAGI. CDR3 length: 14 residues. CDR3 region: CASRTPTAGYGYTF. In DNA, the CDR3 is TGTGCCAGCAGGACGCCGACCGCTGGCTATGGCTACACCTTC.

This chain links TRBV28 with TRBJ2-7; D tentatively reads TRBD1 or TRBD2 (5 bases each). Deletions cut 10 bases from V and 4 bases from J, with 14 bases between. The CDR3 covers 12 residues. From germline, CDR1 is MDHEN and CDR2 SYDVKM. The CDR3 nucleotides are TGTGCCACCGGGGACCACGGATACGAGCAGTACTTC. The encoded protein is CATGDHGYEQYF.

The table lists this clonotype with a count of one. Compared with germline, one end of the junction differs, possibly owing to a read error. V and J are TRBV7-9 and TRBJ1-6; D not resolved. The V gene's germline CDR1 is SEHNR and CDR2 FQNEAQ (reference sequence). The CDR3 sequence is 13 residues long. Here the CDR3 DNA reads TGTGCCAGCAGCTTAGCGCAGAATTCACCCCCCCACTTT. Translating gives CASSLAQNSPPHF.

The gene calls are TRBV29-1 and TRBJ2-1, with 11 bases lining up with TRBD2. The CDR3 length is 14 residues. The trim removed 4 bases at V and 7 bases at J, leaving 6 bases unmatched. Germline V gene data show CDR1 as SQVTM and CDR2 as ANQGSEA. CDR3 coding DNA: TGCAGCGTTGTGCCCGGGACTAGCGGAAATGAGCAGTTCTTC. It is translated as CSVVPGTSGNEQFF.

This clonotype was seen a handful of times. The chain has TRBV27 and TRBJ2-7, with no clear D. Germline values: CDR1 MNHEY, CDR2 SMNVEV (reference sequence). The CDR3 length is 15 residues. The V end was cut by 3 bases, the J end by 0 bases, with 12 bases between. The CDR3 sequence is CASSLGRFLSYEQYF. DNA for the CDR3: TGTGCCAGCAGTTTGGGAAGGTTCCTCTCCTACGAGCAGTACTTC.

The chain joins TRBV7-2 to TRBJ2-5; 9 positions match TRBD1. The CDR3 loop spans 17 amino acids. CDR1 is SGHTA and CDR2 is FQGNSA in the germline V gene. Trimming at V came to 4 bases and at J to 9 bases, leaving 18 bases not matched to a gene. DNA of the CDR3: TGTGCCAGCAGCTCTACCGTAGGAACAGGGGGCGCGGAGGCCCAGTACTTC. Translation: CASSSTVGTGGAEAQYF.

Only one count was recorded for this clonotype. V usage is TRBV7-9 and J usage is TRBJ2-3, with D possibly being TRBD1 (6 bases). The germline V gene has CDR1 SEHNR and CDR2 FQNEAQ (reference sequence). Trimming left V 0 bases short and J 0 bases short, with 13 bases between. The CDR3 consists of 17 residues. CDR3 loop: CASSLAPRTGSTDTQYF. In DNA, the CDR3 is TGTGCCAGCAGCTTAGCCCCACGTACAGGGAGCACAGATACGCAGTATTTT.

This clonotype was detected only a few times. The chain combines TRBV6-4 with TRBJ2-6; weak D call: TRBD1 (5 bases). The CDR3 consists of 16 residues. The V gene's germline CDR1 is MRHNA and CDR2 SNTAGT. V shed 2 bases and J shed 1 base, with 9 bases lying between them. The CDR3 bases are TGTGCCAGCAGTGACGGACAAAAATCTGGGGCCAACGTCCTGACTTTC. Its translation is CASSDGQKSGANVLTF.

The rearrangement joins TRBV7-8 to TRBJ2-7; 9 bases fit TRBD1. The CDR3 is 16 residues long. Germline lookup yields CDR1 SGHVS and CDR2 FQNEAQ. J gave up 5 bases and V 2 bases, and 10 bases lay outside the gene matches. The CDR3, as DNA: TGTGCCAGCAGCTTAACTCGACTCACAGGGGGCAACGAGCAGTACTTC. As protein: CASSLTRLTGGNEQYF.

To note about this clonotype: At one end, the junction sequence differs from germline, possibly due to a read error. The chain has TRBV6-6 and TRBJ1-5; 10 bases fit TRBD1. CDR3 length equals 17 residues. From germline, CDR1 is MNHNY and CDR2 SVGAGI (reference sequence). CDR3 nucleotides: TGTGCCAGCAGTTACACGCCGGGACAGGGGAGCAATCAGCCCCGGCATTTT. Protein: CASSYTPGQGSNQPRHF.

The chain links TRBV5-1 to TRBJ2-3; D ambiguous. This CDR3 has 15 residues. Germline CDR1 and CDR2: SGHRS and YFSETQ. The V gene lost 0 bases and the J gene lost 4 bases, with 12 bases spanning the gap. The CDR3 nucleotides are TGCGCCAGCAGCTTGGGAGCAGCCCCACCAGATACGCAGTATTTT. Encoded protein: CASSLGAAPPDTQYF.

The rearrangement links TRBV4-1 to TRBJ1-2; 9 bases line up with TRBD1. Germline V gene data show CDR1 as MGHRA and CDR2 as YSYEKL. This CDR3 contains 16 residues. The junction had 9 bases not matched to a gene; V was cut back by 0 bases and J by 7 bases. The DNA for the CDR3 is TGCGCCAGCAGCCAAGACCCCGGGACAGGGACTGGTGGCTACACCTTC. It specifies CASSQDPGTGTGGYTF.

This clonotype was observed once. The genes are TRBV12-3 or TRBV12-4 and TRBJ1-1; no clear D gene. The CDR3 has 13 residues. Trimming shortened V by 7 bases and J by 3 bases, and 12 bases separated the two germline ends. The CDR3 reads CASIGVGYTEAFF. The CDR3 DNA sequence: TGTGCCAGCATTGGGGTTGGGTACACTGAAGCTTTCTTT.

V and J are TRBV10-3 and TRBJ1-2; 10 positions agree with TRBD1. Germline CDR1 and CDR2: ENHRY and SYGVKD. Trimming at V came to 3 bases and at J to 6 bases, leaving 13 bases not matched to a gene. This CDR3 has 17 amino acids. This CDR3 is CAISETGTGDARDGYTF. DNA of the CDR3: TGTGCCATCAGTGAAACCGGGACAGGGGATGCGAGGGATGGCTACACCTTC.

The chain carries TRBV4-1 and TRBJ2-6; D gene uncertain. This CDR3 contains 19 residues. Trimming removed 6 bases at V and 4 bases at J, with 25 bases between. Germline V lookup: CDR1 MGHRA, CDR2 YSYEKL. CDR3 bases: TGCGCCAGCAGTCTAGACCCGGCGGCGCTGGTGACAGGGGCCAACGTCCTGACTTTC. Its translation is CASSLDPAALVTGANVLTF.

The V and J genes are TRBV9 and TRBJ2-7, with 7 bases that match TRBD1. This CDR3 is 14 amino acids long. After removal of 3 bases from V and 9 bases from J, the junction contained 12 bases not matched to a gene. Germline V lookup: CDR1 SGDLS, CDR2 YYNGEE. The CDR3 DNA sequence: TGTGCCAGCAGCGCCAACCTGGTAGGGGGCGGGCAGTACTTC. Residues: CASSANLVGGGQYF.

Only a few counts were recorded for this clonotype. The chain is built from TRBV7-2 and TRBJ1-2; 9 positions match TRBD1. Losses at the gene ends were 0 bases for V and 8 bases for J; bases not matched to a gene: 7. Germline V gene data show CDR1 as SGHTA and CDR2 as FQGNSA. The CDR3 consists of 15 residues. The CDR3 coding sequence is TGTGCCAGCAGCTTAGCGCGTAGGGACAGGGAAGGCTACACCTTC. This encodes CASSLARRDREGYTF.

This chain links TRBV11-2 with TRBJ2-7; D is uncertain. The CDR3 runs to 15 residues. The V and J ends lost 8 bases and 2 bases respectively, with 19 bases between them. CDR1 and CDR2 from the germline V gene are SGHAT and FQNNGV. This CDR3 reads CASGRLGKPTYEQYF. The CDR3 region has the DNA TGTGCCAGCGGAAGACTGGGCAAACCGACCTACGAGCAGTACTTC.

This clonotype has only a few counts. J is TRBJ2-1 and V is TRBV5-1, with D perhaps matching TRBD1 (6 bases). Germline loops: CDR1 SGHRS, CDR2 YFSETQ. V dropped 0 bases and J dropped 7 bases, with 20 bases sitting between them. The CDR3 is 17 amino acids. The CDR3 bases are TGCGCCAGCAGCTTGGGGCTGGGACAAGGTTTGAGTAATGAGCAGTTCTTC. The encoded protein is CASSLGLGQGLSNEQFF.

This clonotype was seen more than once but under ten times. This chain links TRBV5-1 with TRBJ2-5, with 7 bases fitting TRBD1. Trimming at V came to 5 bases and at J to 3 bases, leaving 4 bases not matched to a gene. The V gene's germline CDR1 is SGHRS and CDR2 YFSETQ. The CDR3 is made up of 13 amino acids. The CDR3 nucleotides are TGCGCCAGCAGAACAGGGACAGAAGAGACCCAGTACTTC. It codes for CASRTGTEETQYF.

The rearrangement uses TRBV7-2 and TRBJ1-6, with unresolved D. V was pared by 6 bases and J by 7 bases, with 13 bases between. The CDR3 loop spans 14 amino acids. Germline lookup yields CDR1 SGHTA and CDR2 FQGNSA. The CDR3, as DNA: TGTGCCAGCAGAGGTGGGCTCGTAAATTCACCCCTCCACTTT. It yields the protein CASRGGLVNSPLHF.

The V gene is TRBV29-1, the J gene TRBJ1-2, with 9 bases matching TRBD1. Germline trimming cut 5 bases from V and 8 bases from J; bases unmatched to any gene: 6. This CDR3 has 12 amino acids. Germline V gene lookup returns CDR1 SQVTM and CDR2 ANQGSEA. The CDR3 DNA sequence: TGCAGCGTTCAAACAGGGGGCGGAGGCTACACCTTC. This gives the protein CSVQTGGGGYTF.

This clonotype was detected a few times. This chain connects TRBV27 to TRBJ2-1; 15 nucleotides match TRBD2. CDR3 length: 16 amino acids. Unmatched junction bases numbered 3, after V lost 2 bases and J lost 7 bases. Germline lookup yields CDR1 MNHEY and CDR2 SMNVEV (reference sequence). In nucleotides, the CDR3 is TGTGCCAGCAGTTTACCCGGGACTAGCGGGAGGAATGAGCAGTTCTTC. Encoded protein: CASSLPGTSGRNEQFF.

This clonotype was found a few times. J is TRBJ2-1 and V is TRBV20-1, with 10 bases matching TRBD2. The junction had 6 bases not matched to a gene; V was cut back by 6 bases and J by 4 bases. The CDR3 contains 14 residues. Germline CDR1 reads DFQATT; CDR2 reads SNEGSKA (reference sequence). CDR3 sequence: CSAPQAGGYNEQFF. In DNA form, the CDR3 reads TGCAGTGCGCCCCAAGCGGGGGGGTACAATGAGCAGTTCTTC.

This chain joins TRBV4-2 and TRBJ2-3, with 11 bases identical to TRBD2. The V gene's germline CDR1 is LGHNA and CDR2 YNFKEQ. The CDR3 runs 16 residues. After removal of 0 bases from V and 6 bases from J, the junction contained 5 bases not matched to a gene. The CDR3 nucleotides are TGTGCCAGCAGCCAAGATCCTAGCGGGAGGCGGGATACGCAGTATTTT. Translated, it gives CASSQDPSGRRDTQYF.